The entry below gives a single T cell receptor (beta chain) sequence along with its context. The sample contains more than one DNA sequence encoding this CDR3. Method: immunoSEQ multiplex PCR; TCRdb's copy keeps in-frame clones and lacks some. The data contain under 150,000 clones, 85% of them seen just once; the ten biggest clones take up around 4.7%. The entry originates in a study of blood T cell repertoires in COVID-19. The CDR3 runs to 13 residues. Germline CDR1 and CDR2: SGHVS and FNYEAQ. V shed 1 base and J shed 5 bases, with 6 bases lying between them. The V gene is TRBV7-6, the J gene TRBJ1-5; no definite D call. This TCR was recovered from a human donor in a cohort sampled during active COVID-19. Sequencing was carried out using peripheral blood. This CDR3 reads CASSLGTDQPQHF. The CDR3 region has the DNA TGTGCCAGCAGCTTAGGAACAGATCAGCCCCAGCATTTT.